The 20 T cell receptor beta chains reported below all come from one sample, sequenced in a study of T cells in localized non-small cell lung cancer. Data came from immunoSEQ multiplex PCR; TCRdb stores just in-frame clones and leaves some out. The table includes 900 to 1,200 clones, less than 25% detected once. The material was normal lung tissue next to the tumor, obtained before any cancer treatment. Receptor source: an older female donor with stage I lung adenocarcinoma.

This chain links TRBV6-8 with TRBJ2-5; tentatively, D is TRBD1 (7 bases). V shed 5 bases and J shed 2 bases, with 15 bases lying between them. This CDR3 comprises 15 residues. Germline CDR1 MNHGY, CDR2 SAAAGT. The CDR3 protein is CASSPRQGGQETQYF. The DNA for the CDR3 is TGTGCCAGCAGTCCGAGACAGGGAGGACAAGAGACCCAGTACTTC.

The chain has TRBV30 and TRBJ2-5; D perhaps matches TRBD1 (6 bases). V was pared by 3 bases and J by 1 base, with 12 bases between. The CDR3 is 14 residues long. Germline lookup yields CDR1 GTSNPN and CDR2 SVGIG (reference sequence). CDR3 region: CAWRGWDTQETQYF. The CDR3 nucleotides are TGTGCCTGGAGGGGTTGGGACACCCAAGAGACCCAGTACTTC. Using reference TRBV30 and TRBJ2-5 for the parts outside the CDR3, the full variable domain is SQTIHQWPATLVQPVGSPLSLECTVEGTSNPNLYWYRQAAGRGLQLLFYSVGIGQISSEVPQNLSASRPQDRQFILSSKKLLLSDSGFYLCAWRGWDTQETQYFGPGTRLLVL.

The chain combines TRBV11-3 with TRBJ1-1; 7 bases align to TRBD1. Germline V CDR1 and CDR2: SGHNT, YENEEA. The CDR3 is 14 residues long. V was pared by 7 bases and J by 12 bases, with 17 bases of the junction left unmatched. The CDR3 DNA sequence: TGTGCCAGCACCCCAACGGGGGACAGCCTAGTAACTTTCTTT. Translating gives CASTPTGDSLVTFF.

This clone is medium-sized by share. This chain joins TRBV6-8 and TRBJ2-2; 8 positions match TRBD2. Losses at the gene ends were 10 bases for V and 4 bases for J; bases not matched to a gene: 8. This CDR3 is built from 14 residues. Per germline, CDR1 MNHGY and CDR2 SAAAGT. In DNA form, the CDR3 reads TGTGCCATCGGGGGGGCCCCGATCACCGGGGAGCTGTTTTTT. It is translated as CAIGGAPITGELFF.

This clone was seen a few times. The chain is built from TRBV6-8 and TRBJ2-3; perhaps TRBD2 as D (6 bases). This CDR3 spans 12 amino acids. Germline assignment: CDR1 MNHGY and CDR2 SAAAGT. Trimming removed 8 bases at V and 7 bases at J, with 13 bases between. CDR3 nucleotides: TGTGCCAGCGGGCAGGGAGGATATACGCAGTATTTT. It translates to CASGQGGYTQYF.

The chain uses TRBV15 and TRBJ2-2, with D unclear. V was cut by 0 bases and J by 0 bases, with 8 bases left in between. The CDR3 loop spans 16 amino acids. CDR1 LNHNV and CDR2 YYDKDF come from the germline V gene (reference sequence). The CDR3 nucleotides are TGTGCCACCAGCAGAGAGTTCGGTCCGAACACCGGGGAGCTGTTTTTT. This translates into CATSREFGPNTGELFF.

The chain joins TRBV6-8 to TRBJ1-4; D gene ambiguous. CDR1 and CDR2 (germline): MNHGY, SAAAGT. Deletions cut 5 bases from V and 3 bases from J, with 13 bases between. The CDR3 has 15 amino acids. CDR3 loop: CASSPRGEANEKLFF. As DNA, the CDR3 is TGTGCCAGCAGTCCACGGGGTGAGGCTAATGAAAAACTGTTTTTT.

The rearrangement links TRBV25-1 to TRBJ1-6; 7 bases line up with TRBD1. Trimming removed 0 bases from V and 9 bases from J; junction bases left unmatched: 8. This CDR3 comprises 16 residues. Germline CDR1 MGHDK, CDR2 SYGVNS. The CDR3 coding sequence is TGTGCCAGCAGTGAATATGACAGGGTCTTAGGTTCACCCCTCCACTTT. Translated: CASSEYDRVLGSPLHF.

This clone has just a few counts. The J gene is TRBJ2-1, the V gene TRBV9, with 10 bases fitting TRBD2. Germline V gene data show CDR1 as SGDLS and CDR2 as YYNGEE. The CDR3 runs 16 residues. After removal of 4 bases from V and 9 bases from J, the junction contained 13 bases not matched to a gene. This CDR3 reads CASSSRGAGGPLEQFF. The CDR3 coding sequence is TGTGCCAGCAGCTCCCGCGGAGCGGGAGGGCCTCTTGAGCAGTTCTTC. The variable domain in full, completed from reference TRBV9 and TRBJ2-1, reads DSGVTQTPKHLITATGQRVTLRCSPRSGDLSVYWYQQSLDQGLQFLIQYYNGEERAKGNILERFSAQQFPDLHSELNLSSLELGDSALYFCASSSRGAGGPLEQFFGPGTRLTVL.

The chain employs TRBV11-3 and TRBJ1-2; 7 bases map to TRBD1. The CDR3 spans 14 residues. Trimming removed 5 bases from V and 8 bases from J; junction bases left unmatched: 11. From germline, CDR1 is SGHNT and CDR2 YENEEA. The CDR3 protein is CASSPQTGPEGYTF. The CDR3 coding sequence is TGTGCCAGCAGCCCCCAGACAGGGCCCGAAGGCTACACCTTC.

The genes are TRBV6-8 and TRBJ2-4; perhaps TRBD2 as D (6 bases). CDR3 size: 15 residues. Germline CDR1 MNHGY, CDR2 SAAAGT. The V end lost 0 bases, the J end lost 8 bases, and 14 bases lay between the germline ends. CDR3 sequence: CASSYSLMWGDIQYF. CDR3 DNA sequence: TGTGCCAGCAGTTACTCGCTTATGTGGGGGGACATTCAGTACTTC.

This clone was picked up a small number of times. This CDR3 reads CASSIPAVPYEQYF. In nucleotides, the CDR3 is TGTGCCAGCAGTATCCCAGCGGTCCCCTACGAGCAGTACTTC. The chain is built from TRBV6-8 and TRBJ2-7, with a tentative D call TRBD2 (5 bases). There are 14 residues in the CDR3. Germline V lookup: CDR1 MNHGY, CDR2 SAAAGT. Trimming removed 5 bases at V and 2 bases at J, with 13 bases between.

A few counts support this clone. The V gene is TRBV28, the J gene TRBJ2-1; no firm D call. Deletions cut 7 bases from V and 4 bases from J, with 11 bases between. The length of the CDR3 is 13 residues. Germline V gives CDR1 MDHEN, CDR2 SYDVKM. The chain's CDR3 is CASTPILYNEQFF. The CDR3 DNA reads as TGTGCCAGCACTCCCATTCTTTACAATGAGCAGTTCTTC.

This clone was observed a handful of times. The CDR3: CASSGSLDNEQFF. CDR3 in DNA: TGTGCCAGCAGCGGGAGTTTAGACAATGAGCAGTTCTTC. The V and J genes are TRBV2 and TRBJ2-1; a possible D gene is TRBD2 (6 bases). This CDR3 is built from 13 residues. Trimming took off 6 bases at V and 5 bases at J, with 11 bases between the two ends. Germline CDR1 and CDR2: SNHLY and FYNNEI.

The chain carries TRBV28 and TRBJ2-2; D gene unclear. Trimming removed 3 bases from V and 5 bases from J, with 10 bases in between. The CDR3 is 14 amino acids. Looked up from germline, CDR1 is MDHEN and CDR2 is SYDVKM. The CDR3 protein is CASSFISSTGELFF. In nucleotides, the CDR3 is TGTGCCAGCAGTTTCATCAGTAGTACCGGGGAGCTGTTTTTT.

V and J are TRBV15 and TRBJ1-2; D is possibly TRBD1 (5 bases). This CDR3 has 14 amino acids. Germline V lookup: CDR1 LNHNV, CDR2 YYDKDF (reference sequence). Trimming pared 3 bases from V and 0 bases from J, leaving 8 bases between. The CDR3 loop reads CATSRDKTNYGYTF. DNA for the CDR3: TGTGCCACCAGCAGGGACAAAACTAACTATGGCTACACCTTC.

The chain joins TRBV19 to TRBJ2-2; D uncertain. The V and J ends lost 2 bases and 8 bases respectively, with 12 bases between them. CDR3 length: 14 residues. The V gene's germline CDR1 is LNHDA and CDR2 SQIVND (reference sequence). The CDR3 nucleotides read TGTGCCAGTAGTATAAGCTCCTTTGGGGGGGAGCTGTTTTTT. Residues: CASSISSFGGELFF. The whole variable domain, filled in from reference TRBV19 and TRBJ2-2, reads DGGITQSPKYLFRKEGQNVTLSCEQNLNHDAMYWYRQDPGQGLRLIYYSQIVNDFQKGDIAEGYSVSREKKESFPLTVTSAQKNPTAFYLCASSISSFGGELFFGEGSRLTVL.

This CDR3 is CASSLDTNQETQYF. For the CDR3, the DNA is TGTGCCAGCAGCTTAGACACAAACCAAGAGACCCAGTACTTC. This chain connects TRBV11-3 to TRBJ2-5, with D hard to call. In germline, CDR1 is SGHNT, CDR2 YENEEA. The CDR3 has 14 amino acids. Trimming took 0 bases from V and 0 from J, leaving 5 bases between them.

In nucleotides, the CDR3 is TGTGCCAGTAGTAGCAGACAGGGGAGGAATGAGCAGTTCTTC. This gives the protein CASSSRQGRNEQFF. This chain joins TRBV19 and TRBJ2-1; 8 bases agree with TRBD1. The trim removed 4 bases at V and 7 bases at J, leaving 6 bases unmatched. The CDR3 contains 14 residues. The germline V gene has CDR1 LNHDA and CDR2 SQIVND (reference sequence).

CDR3 amino acids: CASSLGQLNTEAFF. The CDR3 DNA is TGTGCCAGCAGCCTGGGACAGCTGAACACTGAAGCTTTCTTT. This sequence joins TRBV11-3 and TRBJ1-1; 7 positions agree with TRBD1. This CDR3 is built from 14 residues. The germline gives CDR1 SGHNT, CDR2 YENEEA. V lost 5 bases and J lost 0; bases outside the gene matches: 3. The full variable domain, rest sourced from reference TRBV11-3 and TRBJ1-1, is EAGVVQSPRYKIIEKKQPVAFWCNPISGHNTLYWYLQNLGQGPELLIRYENEEAVDDSQLPKDRFSAERLKGVDSTLKIQPAELGDSAVYLCASSLGQLNTEAFFGQGTRLTVV.